The 22 T cell receptor beta chains presented below share a single source sample, sequenced in a study of T cell responses to AZD1222 COVID-19 vaccine (dated by TCRdb to about 2021). The library was generated by the immunoSEQ multiplex PCR assay. TCRdb retrieved this table from immuneACCESS and kept in-frame rearrangements only. Not all clones are present; in checked studies, unresolved V genes account for under half, and no reason is known for the remainder. Here the sample has around 180,000 clones; 94% occur a single time. The ten largest make up roughly 1.7% of the sample. The time point label, as the study defines it: about 28 days (+/-7) after the second vaccine dose. The sequencing here drew on peripheral blood, taken 28 days after the second AZD1222 dose. Every receptor here comes from an adult who received the AZD1222 COVID-19 vaccine.

Details on this clone: This CDR3 is also generated by other DNA sequences in the sample. The CDR3 sequence: CASSYSSYEQYF. In DNA, the CDR3 is TGTGCCAGCAGTTACTCGTCTTACGAGCAGTACTTC. The rearrangement joins TRBV6-2 or TRBV6-3 to TRBJ2-7; no clear D gene. Per the germline V gene, CDR1 is MNHEY and CDR2 is SVGEGT. With 0 bases removed from V and 4 bases from J, the gap between germline ends came to 4 bases. This CDR3 region has 12 residues.

The V gene is TRBV7-6, the J gene TRBJ2-1, with 7 bases aligning to TRBD2. After removal of 2 bases from V and 2 bases from J, the junction contained 3 bases not matched to a gene. The CDR3 covers 15 residues. The germline gives CDR1 SGHVS, CDR2 FNYEAQ. CDR3 nucleotides: TGTGCCAGCAGCTTATCTCTAGCGGCCTACAATGAGCAGTTCTTC. As protein: CASSLSLAAYNEQFF.

V usage is TRBV7-9 and J usage is TRBJ2-7, with no clear D. This CDR3 is 14 amino acids long. Germline CDR1 SEHNR, CDR2 FQNEAQ (reference sequence). Trimming cost V 5 bases and J 5 bases, with 16 bases left between them. The CDR3 reads CASSLAAGSHEQYF. CDR3 in DNA: TGTGCCAGCAGCCTCGCAGCAGGTAGCCACGAGCAGTACTTC.

The chain employs TRBV11-2 and TRBJ2-3; 14 bases align to TRBD2. V shed 4 bases and J 0 bases; nucleotides not matched to a gene: 6. The CDR3 has 18 residues. CDR1 is SGHAT, CDR2 FQNNGV, per germline. The CDR3 DNA reads as TGTGCCAGCAGCTGGGGGACTAGCGGGAGTCGGAGCACAGATACGCAGTATTTT. Translation: CASSWGTSGSRSTDTQYF.

The V call is TRBV9, the J call TRBJ1-2; D ambiguous. Per germline, CDR1 SGDLS and CDR2 YYNGEE. V was trimmed by 4 bases and J by 4 bases, leaving 8 bases between them. This CDR3 has 12 residues. As DNA, the CDR3 is TGTGCCAGCAGCTTAGTTGGCTATGGCTACACCTTC. Its translation: CASSLVGYGYTF.

This chain uses TRBV29-1 with TRBJ1-2, with D possibly matching TRBD1 (6 bases). The CDR3 length is 14 residues. With 7 bases removed from V and 3 bases from J, the gap between germline ends came to 18 bases. The germline gives CDR1 SQVTM, CDR2 ANQGSEA. The CDR3 coding sequence is TGCAGCGCGCCTGGGGCAGGGGTGGACTATGGCTACACCTTC. It codes for CSAPGAGVDYGYTF.

The rearrangement joins TRBV27 to TRBJ2-7; D gene ambiguous. V was trimmed by 4 bases and J by 6 bases, leaving 13 bases between them. The CDR3 spans 13 residues. Looked up from germline, CDR1 is MNHEY and CDR2 is SMNVEV (reference sequence). The CDR3 is CASSSRAYGEQYF. For the CDR3, the DNA is TGTGCCAGCAGTTCCCGAGCCTACGGCGAGCAGTACTTC.

This clone occurred once. The chain recombines TRBV29-1 with TRBJ2-1; D is unclear. Germline CDR1 and CDR2: SQVTM and ANQGSEA. Trimming shortened V by 7 bases and J by 3 bases, and 10 bases separated the two germline ends. The CDR3 runs 12 residues. The CDR3 DNA reads as TGCAGCGAACAACATTTCTACAATGAGCAGTTCTTC. Translation: CSEQHFYNEQFF.

V and J are TRBV7-3 and TRBJ2-1; D possibly matches TRBD1 or TRBD2 (6 bases each). V was cut by 1 base and J by 8 bases, with 15 bases left in between. The CDR3 loop spans 15 amino acids. Germline CDR1 is SGHTA and CDR2 is FQGTGA. CDR3 nucleotides: TGTGCCAGCAGCTTAATGGGGGGCGGCCCCGATGAGCAGTTCTTC. Translation: CASSLMGGGPDEQFF.

The V gene is TRBV18, the J gene TRBJ2-2; D is perhaps TRBD1 or TRBD2 (5 bases each). Trimming took 0 bases from V and 5 from J, leaving 13 bases between them. CDR1 KGHSH and CDR2 LQKENI come from the germline V gene. This CDR3 contains 16 residues. CDR3 coding DNA: TGTGCCAGCTCACCACCGTCTTCCAGGGAGACCGGGGAGCTGTTTTTT. This gives the protein CASSPPSSRETGELFF.

V gene TRBV7-8 combines with J gene TRBJ2-7; the D gene is possibly TRBD2 (6 bases). This CDR3 has 14 residues. V lost 1 base and J lost 1, with 8 bases in between. Germline V lookup: CDR1 SGHVS, CDR2 FQNEAQ. As DNA, the CDR3 is TGTGCCAGCAGCTTAGTTAGCGGATCCTACGAGCAGTACTTC. Its protein is CASSLVSGSYEQYF.

V usage is TRBV18 and J usage is TRBJ2-1, with a possible D match to TRBD2 (6 bases). V shed 4 bases and J shed 2 bases, with 15 bases lying between them. The CDR3 loop spans 16 amino acids. Germline lookup yields CDR1 KGHSH and CDR2 LQKENI. This CDR3 is CASSLDYRIPYNEQFF. DNA for the CDR3: TGTGCCAGCTCACTGGACTACCGTATCCCCTACAATGAGCAGTTCTTC.

The chain is built from TRBV19 and TRBJ1-3, with TRBD1 as a possible D gene (6 bases). This CDR3 is built from 15 residues. V was trimmed by 6 bases and J by 0 bases, leaving 12 bases between them. Germline CDR1 reads LNHDA; CDR2 reads SQIVND (reference sequence). In DNA form, the CDR3 reads TGTGCCAGTAGGCCTGGACAGCTCTCTGGAAACACCATATATTTT. Translating it yields CASRPGQLSGNTIYF. Drawing the rest from reference TRBV19 and TRBJ1-3, the complete variable domain is DGGITQSPKYLFRKEGQNVTLSCEQNLNHDAMYWYRQDPGQGLRLIYYSQIVNDFQKGDIAEGYSVSREKKESFPLTVTSAQKNPTAFYLCASRPGQLSGNTIYFGEGSWLTVV.

This chain uses TRBV7-6 with TRBJ2-7; 11 bases fit TRBD1. The CDR3 is 16 amino acids. The germline gives CDR1 SGHVS, CDR2 FNYEAQ. V shed 2 bases, J shed 3 bases, and the junction held 6 bases outside the gene matches. CDR3 nucleotides: TGTGCCAGCAGCTTAAATTACGGGACAGGGGGCTACGAGCAGTACTTC. Amino acid sequence: CASSLNYGTGGYEQYF.

The V gene is TRBV19, the J gene TRBJ2-3; the D gene is possibly TRBD2 (6 bases). The CDR3 has 15 amino acids. The germline gives CDR1 LNHDA, CDR2 SQIVND (reference sequence). Trimming removed 1 base at V and 2 bases at J, with 10 bases between. This CDR3 is CASSIGSGYTDTQYF. The DNA for the CDR3 is TGTGCCAGTAGTATAGGGAGCGGGTACACAGATACGCAGTATTTT.

The rearrangement uses TRBV6-6 and TRBJ2-5; 7 bases are a match to TRBD1. This CDR3 spans 15 amino acids. Germline trimming cut 5 bases from V and 2 bases from J; bases unmatched to any gene: 8. CDR1 and CDR2 (germline): MNHNY, SVGAGI (reference sequence). CDR3 sequence: CASSAPGTVQETQYF. In nucleotides, the CDR3 is TGTGCCAGCAGTGCCCCCGGGACAGTTCAAGAGACCCAGTACTTC.

The chain couples TRBV5-4 to TRBJ2-5; D gene ambiguous. Germline CDR1 and CDR2: SGHNT and YYREEE (reference sequence). Trimming took off 8 bases at V and 4 bases at J, with 9 bases between the two ends. This CDR3 is built from 11 residues. The CDR3 DNA sequence: TGTGCCAGTCAAATGTCAGAGACCCAGTACTTC. It encodes CASQMSETQYF.

The chain carries TRBV7-9 and TRBJ1-6; no definite D call. This CDR3 comprises 15 residues. Trimming took 4 bases from V and 5 from J, leaving 12 bases between them. Germline CDR1 reads SEHNR; CDR2 reads FQNEAQ (reference sequence). The CDR3 DNA sequence: TGTGCCAGCAGCTGGGCCAGCCTTCATAATTCACCCCTCCACTTT. Its protein product is CASSWASLHNSPLHF.

The chain combines TRBV2 with TRBJ2-6, with D perhaps TRBD1 (5 bases). The V end lost 6 bases, the J end lost 0 bases, and 15 bases lay between the germline ends. The CDR3 spans 17 residues. Per the germline V gene, CDR1 is SNHLY and CDR2 is FYNNEI. The chain's CDR3 is CASSILGANSGANVLTF. The CDR3 DNA is TGTGCCAGCAGCATCTTAGGGGCCAACTCTGGGGCCAACGTCCTGACTTTC.

The rearrangement joins TRBV6-1 to TRBJ2-7; 10 nucleotides line up with TRBD1. The ends lost 2 bases at V and 1 base at J; junction bases unmatched: 11. Germline V gives CDR1 MNHNS, CDR2 SASEGT. The CDR3 contains 18 residues. CDR3 residues: CASSEFGGQGTVSYEQYF. CDR3 DNA: TGTGCCAGCAGTGAATTTGGGGGACAGGGGACGGTGTCCTACGAGCAGTACTTC.

J is TRBJ1-3 and V is TRBV30; 8 positions agree with TRBD1. The CDR3 totals 15 residues. V was clipped by 2 bases and J by 1 base; unmatched bases: 4. CDR1 is GTSNPN, CDR2 SVGIG, per germline (reference sequence). CDR3 in DNA: TGTGCCTGGAGTTCAGGGGGCTTATCTGGAAACACCATATATTTT. The encoded protein is CAWSSGGLSGNTIYF.

The gene calls are TRBV2 and TRBJ1-5; D uncertain. Germline CDR1 reads SNHLY; CDR2 reads FYNNEI. This CDR3 has 13 residues. The germline V and J ends were trimmed by 5 bases and 3 bases, with 8 bases remaining between them. The DNA for the CDR3 is TGTGCCAGCAGTTACGGGAACAATCAGCCCCAGCATTTT. Its translation is CASSYGNNQPQHF.